This paragraph reports one T cell receptor beta chain. Antigen unknown. Sequencing was performed with immunoSEQ multiplex PCR; in TCRdb, only in-frame clones are kept and a portion is missing. The sample has roughly 77,000 clones, around nine tenths seen once. These data originate in a study of T cells in localized non-small cell lung cancer. Findings of the study overall: Across samples, adjacent lung featured a median 57 of the top 100 tumor clones.

From germline, CDR1 is SEHNR and CDR2 FQNEAQ (reference sequence). The ends lost 1 base at V and 6 bases at J; junction bases unmatched: 9. The CDR3 covers 16 residues. This clonotype was obtained from a woman aged 40-75 years with stage I squamous cell lung carcinoma. The sample was peripheral blood, taken before any cancer treatment. The chain joins TRBV7-9 to TRBJ1-2; TRBD1 aligns across 9 bases. CDR3 amino acids: CASSLESFGTGHGYTF. The CDR3 DNA sequence: TGTGCCAGCAGCTTAGAGTCCTTCGGGACAGGGCATGGCTACACCTTC.